This passage covers 23 T cell receptor beta chains from one sample sequenced in a study of blood T cell repertoires in COVID-19. Profiling relied on immunoSEQ multiplex PCR, and the TCRdb table lists in-frame clones only, not all of them. The table shows some 260,000 clones, with under 85% occurring only once. Sequenced material: peripheral blood. The receptors were sampled from a woman aged 35 to 49 with active or convalescent COVID-19.

The chain couples TRBV2 to TRBJ2-2; D not certain. Germline CDR1 and CDR2: SNHLY and FYNNEI. Trimming pared 5 bases from V and 1 base from J, leaving 5 bases between. The CDR3 has 13 residues. In nucleotides, the CDR3 is TGTGCCAGCAGTAGACAGAACACCGGGGAGCTGTTTTTT. Translating it yields CASSRQNTGELFF. The entire variable domain, with the rest obtained from reference TRBV2 and TRBJ2-2, is as follows: EPEVTQTPSHQVTQMGQEVILRCVPISNHLYFYWYRQILGQKVEFLVSFYNNEISEKSEIFDDQFSVERPDGSNFTLKIRSTKLEDSAMYFCASSRQNTGELFFGEGSRLTVL.

This clone was counted only a few times. The rearrangement links TRBV19 to TRBJ2-5, with 9 bases fitting TRBD2. Germline assignment: CDR1 LNHDA and CDR2 SQIVND (reference sequence). V dropped 6 bases and J dropped 4; count of bases not matched to a gene: 9. The CDR3 contains 15 residues. The CDR3 protein is CASSFGLAGLETQYF. Here the CDR3 DNA reads TGTGCCAGTAGCTTCGGGCTAGCGGGGTTAGAGACCCAGTACTTC.

This chain joins TRBV29-1 and TRBJ1-1; D unresolved. V was pared by 8 bases and J by 1 base, with 14 bases between. Germline V CDR1 and CDR2: SQVTM, ANQGSEA. There are 13 residues in the CDR3. The CDR3: CSSSQAENTEAFF. The CDR3 DNA reads as TGCAGCTCCAGCCAGGCTGAGAACACTGAAGCTTTCTTT.

This chain joins TRBV7-8 and TRBJ2-7; possibly TRBD1 for D (5 bases). Trimming cost V 1 base and J 0 bases, with 10 bases left between them. CDR3 length: 15 residues. The V gene's germline CDR1 is SGHVS and CDR2 FQNEAQ. The CDR3 DNA reads TGTGCCAGCAGCTTAGACAGGACAAGCTCCTACGAGCAGTACGTC. Protein: CASSLDRTSSYEQYV.

This clone showed up many times. The identical CDR3 is also encoded by other nucleotide sequences in the sample. The CDR3 nucleotides are TGTGCCAGCAGCCTTGGGGGAGGGGAGCAGTACTTC. Its protein product is CASSLGGGEQYF. The rearrangement links TRBV6-6 to TRBJ2-7; TRBD2 matches 7 bases. J lost 7 bases, V lost 6 bases, and 6 bases had no gene match. The CDR3 sequence is 12 residues long. Germline V gene data show CDR1 as MNHNY and CDR2 as SVGAGI (reference sequence).

V and J are TRBV29-1 and TRBJ2-7; 7 bases align to TRBD1. CDR1 is SQVTM and CDR2 is ANQGSEA in the germline V gene. The CDR3 runs to 13 residues. The V segment lost 8 bases and the J segment 2 bases; nucleotides outside the gene matches: 9. DNA for the CDR3: TGCAGCTGGGGTGAGGGGGCCGCCTACGAGCAGTACTTC. It yields the protein CSWGEGAAYEQYF.

The chain recombines TRBV6-5 with TRBJ1-5; 9 bases are shared with TRBD1. Germline CDR1 reads MNHEY; CDR2 reads SVGAGI. This CDR3 spans 14 amino acids. V shed 8 bases, J shed 2 bases, and the junction held 4 bases outside the gene matches. The CDR3 loop is CASWGQGGNQPQHF. For the CDR3, the DNA is TGTGCCAGCTGGGGACAGGGTGGCAATCAGCCCCAGCATTTT.

The chain joins TRBV5-4 to TRBJ2-3; D unclear. CDR3 length: 14 amino acids. Germline V gene data show CDR1 as SGHNT and CDR2 as YYREEE (reference sequence). Trimming cost V 0 bases and J 6 bases, with 11 bases left between them. CDR3 loop: CASSLASSRDTQYF. The CDR3 coding sequence is TGTGCCAGCAGCTTGGCTTCCTCCAGGGATACGCAGTATTTT.

The chain carries TRBV10-2 and TRBJ2-1; D may be TRBD2 (6 bases). V gave up 8 bases and J gave up 7 bases, with 18 bases separating them. CDR3 size: 14 residues. Germline loops: CDR1 WSHSY, CDR2 SAAADI. The CDR3 DNA reads TGCGCCAGCCGGGACTTCAGTCCCAAAAATGAGCAGTTCTTC. It specifies CASRDFSPKNEQFF.

The rearrangement uses TRBV5-6 and TRBJ1-6, with 7 bases fitting TRBD1. This CDR3 has 16 residues. J was trimmed by 7 bases and V by 3 bases; bases with no gene match: 10. Germline V gene data show CDR1 as SGHDT and CDR2 as YYEEEE. CDR3 bases: TGTGCCAGCAGCTCGGGTGACAGGGAAGGAAATTCACCCCTCCACTTT. Translated: CASSSGDREGNSPLHF.

The chain combines TRBV9 with TRBJ1-4, with 8 nucleotides matching TRBD1. The length of the CDR3 is 16 residues. Germline V gives CDR1 SGDLS, CDR2 YYNGEE. The V gene end was trimmed by 0 bases and the J gene end by 10 bases; junction bases not matched to a gene: 11. The CDR3 spells CASSVGAQGAYGKLFF. The CDR3 nucleotides are TGTGCCAGCAGCGTAGGGGCGCAGGGGGCCTACGGAAAACTGTTTTTT.

Details on this clone: Because the CDR3's place on the DNA is in doubt, the DNA is left out and the CDR3 is given as listed by TCRdb. The chain uses TRBV7-5 and TRBJ1-5; the table's D gene call, TRBD1, was not cross checked with the DNA. TRBV7-5 is flagged as a pseudogene. Both ends counted, the CDR3 spans 17 residues. CDR3 region: CVRSVGKGADLNQPQHF.

DNA of the CDR3: TGTGCCAGCAGCTCCCTCCCAGGGACAGGAGATAAGGAAGCCACTGAAGCTTTCTTT. It is translated as CASSSLPGTGDKEATEAFF. This chain joins TRBV11-2 and TRBJ1-1, with 8 bases lining up with TRBD1. This CDR3 is built from 19 residues. V dropped 4 bases and J dropped 4; count of bases not matched to a gene: 20. CDR1 SGHAT and CDR2 FQNNGV come from the germline V gene. Supplemented by reference TRBV11-2 and TRBJ1-1, the full variable domain reads EAGVAQSPRYKIIEKRQSVAFWCNPISGHATLYWYQQILGQGPKLLIQFQNNGVVDDSQLPKDRFSAERLKGVDSTLKIQPAKLEDSAVYLCASSSLPGTGDKEATEAFFGQGTRLTVV.

The CDR3 sequence is CASSLPKFREDGAFF. CDR3 nucleotide sequence: TGTGCCAGCAGCTTACCCAAATTCAGGGAGGACGGAGCTTTCTTT. The chain couples TRBV7-9 to TRBJ1-1; perhaps TRBD1 as D (5 bases). The CDR3 length is 15 residues. With 2 bases removed from V and 10 bases from J, the gap between germline ends came to 20 bases. Germline V gene lookup returns CDR1 SEHNR and CDR2 FQNEAQ (reference sequence).

This clone occurred many times. V gene TRBV5-4 combines with J gene TRBJ2-3; 8 nucleotides line up with TRBD2. CDR1 and CDR2 from the germline V gene are SGHNT and YYREEE (reference sequence). This CDR3 comprises 14 residues. V shed 1 base and J 6 bases; nucleotides not matched to a gene: 4. Here the CDR3 DNA reads TGTGCCAGCAGCTTGCGAGCGGGGGAGGATACGCAGTATTTT. Its translation: CASSLRAGEDTQYF.

The rearrangement uses TRBV19 and TRBJ2-3; 8 bases line up with TRBD2. The J segment lost 3 bases and the V segment lost 9 bases, leaving 8 bases of the junction unmatched. The CDR3 is made up of 14 amino acids. Germline V CDR1 and CDR2: LNHDA, SQIVND (reference sequence). The CDR3 protein is CASLETGGTDTQYF. The CDR3 bases are TGTGCCAGCCTAGAAACGGGGGGGACAGATACGCAGTATTTT.

This chain links TRBV2 with TRBJ2-5, with 12 bases identical to TRBD2. The CDR3 runs to 18 residues. V shed 7 bases, J shed 2 bases, and the junction held 14 bases outside the gene matches. Germline-derived CDR1 and CDR2 are SNHLY and FYNNEI. The CDR3 loop is CASIPGVLAGGQQETQYF. Here the CDR3 DNA reads TGTGCCAGCATCCCTGGAGTACTAGCGGGGGGTCAACAAGAGACCCAGTACTTC.

The genes are TRBV28 and TRBJ1-5, with D unclear. V was clipped by 8 bases and J by 3 bases, with 8 bases between them. This CDR3 is 12 amino acids long. CDR1 MDHEN and CDR2 SYDVKM come from the germline V gene. Written as DNA, the CDR3 is TGTGCCAGCCAGGTGCTCAATCAGCCCCAGCATTTT. Protein: CASQVLNQPQHF.

This rearrangement joins TRBV12-5 to TRBJ2-5; 7 nucleotides agree with TRBD2. CDR3 length: 14 amino acids. The V gene end was trimmed by 5 bases and the J gene end by 5 bases; junction bases not matched to a gene: 8. CDR1 and CDR2 from the germline V gene are LGHNT and FRNRAP. CDR3 sequence (DNA): TGTGCTAGTGGTGGCCCGGGGAGGGATGAGACCCAGTACTTC. Protein: CASGGPGRDETQYF.

The chain carries TRBV5-1 and TRBJ2-1; unclear D gene. V lost 4 bases and J lost 6, with 5 bases in between. CDR1 is SGHRS, CDR2 YFSETQ, per germline. This CDR3 has 11 residues. In DNA form, the CDR3 reads TGCGCCAGCAGCGAACTCAATGAGCAGTTCTTC. Translated: CASSELNEQFF.

The chain combines TRBV9 with TRBJ2-7; 7 bases map to TRBD2. CDR1 and CDR2 (germline): SGDLS, YYNGEE. V trimming: 0 bases; J trimming: 3 bases; junction bases outside the gene matches: 6. The CDR3 sequence is 15 residues long. This chain's CDR3 is CASSVGVGGIYEQYF. CDR3 bases: TGTGCCAGCAGCGTAGGCGTCGGGGGGATCTACGAGCAGTACTTC.

The chain is built from TRBV7-2 and TRBJ1-5; possibly TRBD1 for D (6 bases). The V end lost 6 bases, the J end lost 0 bases, and 12 bases lay between the germline ends. The CDR3 is 15 amino acids. Germline loops: CDR1 SGHTA, CDR2 FQGNSA. In DNA form, the CDR3 reads TGTGCCAGCAGTCTCCAGGGGAATAGCAATCAGCCCCAGCATTTT. Translating it yields CASSLQGNSNQPQHF. Drawing the rest from reference TRBV7-2 and TRBJ1-5, the complete variable domain is GAGVSQSPSNKVTEKGKDVELRCDPISGHTALYWYRQSLGQGLEFLIYFQGNSAPDKSGLPSDRFSAERTGGSVSTLTIQRTQQEDSAVYLCASSLQGNSNQPQHFGDGTRLSIL.

The chain recombines TRBV9 with TRBJ1-1; D is possibly TRBD1 (6 bases). V lost 2 bases to trimming and J lost 1 base, with 15 bases between them. Germline CDR1 reads SGDLS; CDR2 reads YYNGEE. There are 16 residues in the CDR3. This CDR3 reads CASSVAAGVTNTEAFF. In DNA form, the CDR3 reads TGTGCCAGCAGCGTCGCAGCAGGGGTCACGAACACTGAAGCTTTCTTT.